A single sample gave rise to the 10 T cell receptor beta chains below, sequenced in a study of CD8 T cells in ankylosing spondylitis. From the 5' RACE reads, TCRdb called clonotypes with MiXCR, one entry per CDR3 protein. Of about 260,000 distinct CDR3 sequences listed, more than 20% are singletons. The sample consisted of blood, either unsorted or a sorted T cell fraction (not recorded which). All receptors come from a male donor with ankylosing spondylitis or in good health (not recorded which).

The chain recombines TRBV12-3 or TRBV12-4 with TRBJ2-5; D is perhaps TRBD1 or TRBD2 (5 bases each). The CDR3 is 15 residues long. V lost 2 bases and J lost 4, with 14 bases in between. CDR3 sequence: CASSLRWGTGETQYF. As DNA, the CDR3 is TGTGCCAGCAGTTTAAGGTGGGGGACGGGAGAGACCCAGTACTTC.

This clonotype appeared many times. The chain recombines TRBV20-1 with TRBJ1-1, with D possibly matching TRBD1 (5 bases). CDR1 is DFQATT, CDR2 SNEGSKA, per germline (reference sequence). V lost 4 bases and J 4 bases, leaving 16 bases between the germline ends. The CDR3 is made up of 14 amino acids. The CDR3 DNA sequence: TGCAGTGCTATGGGGTCAGGGCCGGGCACTGAAGCTTTCTTT. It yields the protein CSAMGSGPGTEAFF.

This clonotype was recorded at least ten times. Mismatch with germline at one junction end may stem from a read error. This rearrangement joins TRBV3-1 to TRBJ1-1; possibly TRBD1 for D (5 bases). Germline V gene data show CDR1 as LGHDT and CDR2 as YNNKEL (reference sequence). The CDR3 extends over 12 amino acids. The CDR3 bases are TGTGCCAGCAGCCAAGGGGGGGTGAAAACGGTCTTT. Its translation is CASSQGGVKTVF.

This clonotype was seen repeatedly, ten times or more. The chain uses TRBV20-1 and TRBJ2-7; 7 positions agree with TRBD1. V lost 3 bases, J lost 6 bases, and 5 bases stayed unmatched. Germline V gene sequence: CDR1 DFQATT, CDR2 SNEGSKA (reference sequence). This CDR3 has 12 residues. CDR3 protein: CSASKPGGEQYF. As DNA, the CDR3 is TGCAGTGCTAGCAAACCAGGGGGCGAGCAGTACTTC.

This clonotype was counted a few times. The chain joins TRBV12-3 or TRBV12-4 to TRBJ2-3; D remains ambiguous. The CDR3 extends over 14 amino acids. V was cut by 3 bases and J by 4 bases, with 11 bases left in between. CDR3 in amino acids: CASSFRVVADTQYF. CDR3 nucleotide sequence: TGTGCCAGCAGTTTCAGAGTTGTGGCAGATACGCAGTATTTT.

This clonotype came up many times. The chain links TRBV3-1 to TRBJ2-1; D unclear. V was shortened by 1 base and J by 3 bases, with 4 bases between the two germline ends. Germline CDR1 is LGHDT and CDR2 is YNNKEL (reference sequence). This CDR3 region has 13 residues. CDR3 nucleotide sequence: TGTGCCAGCAGCCAAGTCGGCTACAATGAGCAGTTCTTC. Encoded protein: CASSQVGYNEQFF.

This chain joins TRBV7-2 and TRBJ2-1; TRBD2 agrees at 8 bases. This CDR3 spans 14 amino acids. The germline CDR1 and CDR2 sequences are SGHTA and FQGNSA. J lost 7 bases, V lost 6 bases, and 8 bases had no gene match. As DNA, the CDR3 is TGTGCCAGCAGTTGGAGACTAGCGAAAAATGAGCAGTTCTTC. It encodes CASSWRLAKNEQFF.

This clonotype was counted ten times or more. The CDR3 here is CASSLRTGVIGEQFF. Here the CDR3 DNA reads TGCGCCAGCAGCTTGCGGACAGGGGTGATTGGTGAGCAGTTCTTC. This chain links TRBV5-1 with TRBJ2-1, with TRBD1 identical over 9 bases. CDR1 is SGHRS and CDR2 is YFSETQ in the germline V gene. The CDR3 has 15 residues. V shed 1 base and J 9 bases; nucleotides not matched to a gene: 8.

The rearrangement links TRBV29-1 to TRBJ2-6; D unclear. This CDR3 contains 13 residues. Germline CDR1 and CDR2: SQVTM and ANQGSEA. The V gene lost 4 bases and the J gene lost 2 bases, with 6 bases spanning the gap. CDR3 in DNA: TGCAGCGTTGCATCGACTGGGGCCAACGTCCTGACTTTC. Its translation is CSVASTGANVLTF. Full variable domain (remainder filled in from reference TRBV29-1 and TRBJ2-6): SAVISQKPSRDICQRGTSLTIQCQVDSQVTMMFWYRQQPGQSLTLIATANQGSEATYESGFVIDKFPISRPNLTFSTLTVSNMSPEDSSIYLCSVASTGANVLTFGAGSRLTVL.

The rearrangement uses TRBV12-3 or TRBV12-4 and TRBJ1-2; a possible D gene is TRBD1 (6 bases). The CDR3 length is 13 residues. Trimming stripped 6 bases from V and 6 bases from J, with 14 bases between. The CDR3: CASRSRGDNGYTF. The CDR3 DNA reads TGTGCCAGCAGAAGCAGGGGAGACAATGGCTACACCTTC.